Listed below are T cell receptor beta chains from one sample, sequenced in a study of Ad26.COV2.S vaccination and SARS-CoV-2 variants. Here immunoSEQ multiplex PCR was the method, and the copy in TCRdb shows in-frame clones only, minus some. The sample lists under 300,000 clones; around 85% were seen once. The sequences come from peripheral blood, collected in a trial of Ad26.COV2.S vaccine versus placebo. The receptors here all came from a person between 18 and 65 years old who received the Ad26.COV2.S COVID-19 vaccine or a placebo. Each CDR3 is given with its conserved first and last residue. The order of the fields is clone size, V gene, D gene, J gene, CDR3 protein, CDR3 DNA. A D gene is named only where the DNA matches it firmly. The listing skips clone size in some rows; elsewhere it reads once, few, many or a size class.

>-|TRBV27|-|TRBJ2-7
CASSLRQASYEQYF
TGTGCCAGCAGTTTACGACAGGCCTCCTACGAGCAGTACTTC
>-|TRBV5-5|-|TRBJ1-1
CASSPTDFGAFF
TGTGCCAGCAGCCCGACGGACTTTGGCGCTTTCTTT
>once|TRBV15|TRBD2|TRBJ2-1
CATSRDPSGGSNEQFF
TGTGCCACCAGCAGAGATCCAAGCGGGGGTTCGAATGAGCAGTTCTTC
>-|TRBV24-1|-|TRBJ1-2
CATSDPPGGYTF
TGTGCCACCAGTGATCCCCCGGGTGGCTACACCTTC
>once|TRBV6-4|-|TRBJ2-3
CASSAEISADTQYF
TGTGCCAGCAGTGCAGAGATTAGTGCAGATACGCAGTATTTT
>-|TRBV6-5|TRBD1|TRBJ2-3
CASSSYDRGRDYF
TGTGCCAGCAGTTCCTATGACAGGGGGCGCGACTATTTT
>once|TRBV11-2|-|TRBJ1-1
CASSPNSKAFF
TGTGCCAGCAGCCCCAACAGTAAGGCTTTCTTT
>-|TRBV7-3|TRBD1|TRBJ2-3
CASSPRQGSADTQYF
TGTGCCAGCAGCCCACGACAGGGGAGCGCAGATACGCAGTATTTT
>once|TRBV4-1|TRBD2|TRBJ2-2
CASSQLGLALGGELFF
TGCGCCAGCAGCCAATTGGGACTAGCGCTAGGCGGGGAGCTGTTTTTT
>-|TRBV5-4|-|TRBJ2-2
CASSPGTGNTGELFF
TGTGCCAGCAGCCCCGGGACTGGAAACACCGGGGAGCTGTTTTTT
>-|TRBV4-3|-|TRBJ2-2
CASSQVVGELFF
TGCGCCAGCAGCCAAGTAGTCGGGGAGCTGTTTTTT
>-|TRBV15|-|TRBJ1-1
CATSRDQRYRRTEAFF
TGTGCCACCAGCAGAGATCAACGGTACAGGCGAACTGAAGCTTTCTTT
>-|TRBV3-1/TRBV3-2|-|TRBJ1-1
CASSQEGVRIWTEAFF
TGTGCCAGCAGCCAAGAAGGGGTCAGAATATGGACTGAAGCTTTCTTT
>-|TRBV5-4|-|TRBJ2-3
CASSSTIGTDTQYF
TGTGCCAGCAGCTCCACAATCGGCACAGATACGCAGTATTTT
>-|TRBV19|-|TRBJ1-6
CASSTRASEGSSPLHF
TGTGCCAGTAGTACTCGGGCAAGCGAAGGGAGTTCACCCCTCCACTTT
>-|TRBV5-4|TRBD2|TRBJ2-3
CASRLAGESPSTDTQYF
TGTGCCAGCAGGTTAGCGGGGGAATCACCCAGCACAGATACGCAGTATTTT
>-|TRBV10-3|-|TRBJ2-3
CAITPDQRGTQYF
TGTGCCATCACTCCGGACCAAAGGGGTACGCAGTATTTT
>few|TRBV3-1/TRBV3-2|-|TRBJ2-7
CASSRGSYEQYF
TGTGCCAGCAGCCGAGGGTCCTACGAGCAGTACTTC
>-|TRBV7-9|-|TRBJ1-1
CASSIGGIRAFF
TGTGCCAGCTCTATAGGGGGGATACGGGCTTTCTTT
>-|TRBV28|-|TRBJ1-1
CASSPLMAEAFF
TGTGCCAGCAGTCCCCTTATGGCTGAAGCTTTCTTT
>-|TRBV7-9|TRBD1|TRBJ2-7
CASRPGTGGPEQYF
TGTGCCAGCAGGCCCGGGACAGGGGGACCCGAGCAGTACTTC
>-|TRBV7-9|TRBD2|TRBJ2-5
CASSSPSGRGGETQYF
TGTGCCAGCAGCTCGCCGAGCGGGAGGGGAGGGGAGACCCAGTACTTC
>-|TRBV7-2|-|TRBJ2-4
CASSLASQGTIQYF
TGTGCCAGCAGCTTAGCATCGCAGGGGACCATTCAGTACTTC
>-|TRBV5-1|-|TRBJ1-1
CASSLSLNTEAFF
TGCGCCAGCAGCTTATCCCTGAACACTGAAGCTTTCTTT
>few|TRBV7-9|-|TRBJ1-5
CASSRNWENQPQHF
TGTGCCAGCAGCCGAAATTGGGAGAATCAGCCCCAGCATTTT
>-|TRBV14|TRBD2|TRBJ2-5
CASSPGLAGGVKPQYF
TGTGCCAGCAGCCCCGGACTAGCGGGGGGTGTCAAGCCCCAGTACTTC
>many|TRBV19|TRBD1|TRBJ2-6
CAAGQGDSGANVLTF
TGTGCCGCGGGACAGGGGGACTCTGGGGCCAACGTCCTGACTTTC
>-|TRBV7-3|-|TRBJ2-1
CASSLAGLNEQFF
TGTGCCAGCAGCTTGGCAGGACTAAATGAGCAGTTCTTC
>-|TRBV5-4|TRBD2|TRBJ2-1
CASTGSGSSYNEQFF
TGTGCCAGCACGGGTAGCGGGAGCTCCTACAATGAGCAGTTCTTC
>-|TRBV7-9|TRBD2|TRBJ2-1
CASSWDYREQFF
TGTGCCAGCAGCTGGGACTACCGGGAGCAGTTCTTC
>-|TRBV6-6|-|TRBJ2-5
CASSTDGFQETQYF
TGTGCCAGCAGTACGGACGGGTTCCAAGAGACCCAGTACTTC
>-|TRBV12-3/TRBV12-4|-|TRBJ1-3
CASGVDLGNTIYF
TGTGCCAGCGGAGTTGATCTTGGAAACACCATATATTTT
>-|TRBV19|-|TRBJ2-3
CATTTTSIFTDTQYF
TGTGCCACTACCACTACTAGCATCTTCACAGATACGCAGTATTTT